Listed below are T cell receptor beta chains from one sample, sequenced in a study of OX40 agonist ivuxolimab in advanced cancers. Method: immunoSEQ multiplex PCR; TCRdb's copy keeps in-frame clones and lacks some. The table lists tens of thousands of clones, nearly 80% of them singletons. The sequences come from CD4+ or CD8+ T cells sorted from blood, collected in a trial of the OX40 agonist ivuxolimab. These receptors were collected from an adult with an advanced solid tumor such as melanoma, head and neck, liver or kidney cancer. CDR3s include the opening cysteine and the closing phenylalanine or tryptophan. The D gene is left open where the match is weak. The size entry is marked missing in some rows and otherwise reads once, few, many or a size class.

CDR3aa: CASSPNRILYGYTF
CDR3nt: TGTGCCAGCAGCCCCAACAGAATTCTCTATGGCTACACCTTC
j_gene: TRBJ1-2
len: 14
v_gene: TRBV7-9
d_gene: .
abundance: few

CDR3aa: CASSPTSGGSTDTQYF
CDR3nt: TGTGCCAGCTCTCCGACTAGCGGGGGGAGCACAGATACGCAGTATTTT
j_gene: TRBJ2-3
len: 16
v_gene: TRBV18
d_gene: TRBD2
abundance: .

CDR3aa: CAWSVQGVWDEQFF
CDR3nt: TGTGCCTGGAGTGTACAGGGGGTTTGGGATGAGCAGTTCTTC
j_gene: TRBJ2-1
len: 14
v_gene: TRBV30
d_gene: TRBD1
abundance: .

CDR3aa: CASSLTAKSLAKNIQYF
CDR3nt: TGTGCCAGCAGTTTGACAGCGAAATCTTTAGCCAAAAACATTCAGTACTTC
j_gene: TRBJ2-4
len: 17
v_gene: TRBV28
d_gene: .
abundance: .

CDR3aa: CASSSLTGGPGEQYF
CDR3nt: TGTGCCAGCAGCTCCCTTACGGGAGGGCCGGGGGAGCAGTACTTC
j_gene: TRBJ2-5
len: 15
v_gene: TRBV7-2
d_gene: TRBD2
abundance: .

CDR3aa: CASRGQGAGDTEAFF
CDR3nt: TGTGCCAGCAGGGGACAGGGGGCGGGTGACACTGAAGCTTTCTTT
j_gene: TRBJ1-1
len: 15
v_gene: TRBV6-5
d_gene: TRBD1
abundance: .

CDR3aa: CSATNTGELFF
CDR3nt: TGCAGTGCCACAAACACCGGGGAGCTGTTTTTT
j_gene: TRBJ2-2
len: 11
v_gene: TRBV20-1
d_gene: .
abundance: .

CDR3aa: CASSVTGIPSGYTF
CDR3nt: TGTGCCAGCAGCGTGACAGGGATCCCTAGTGGCTACACCTTC
j_gene: TRBJ1-2
len: 14
v_gene: TRBV6-5
d_gene: TRBD1
abundance: .

CDR3aa: CASSVVSWSAGQETQYF
CDR3nt: TGTGCCAGCAGTGTGGTCAGTTGGTCCGCGGGACAAGAGACCCAGTACTTC
j_gene: TRBJ2-5
len: 17
v_gene: TRBV2
d_gene: .
abundance: .

CDR3aa: CASSAGPYYEQYF
CDR3nt: TGTGCCAGCAGTGCCGGGCCGTACTACGAGCAGTACTTC
j_gene: TRBJ2-7
len: 13
v_gene: TRBV6-1
d_gene: .
abundance: .

CDR3aa: CAGHPGQGDEQFF
CDR3nt: TGTGCCGGCCACCCCGGCCAAGGGGATGAGCAGTTCTTC
j_gene: TRBJ2-1
len: 13
v_gene: TRBV2
d_gene: .
abundance: .

CDR3aa: CASIQESGNTIYF
CDR3nt: TGTGCCAGCATTCAGGAGTCTGGAAACACCATATATTTT
j_gene: TRBJ1-3
len: 13
v_gene: TRBV6-1
d_gene: .
abundance: .

CDR3aa: CASSLNGQPKDTEAFF
CDR3nt: TGCGCCAGCAGCTTGAACGGACAGCCTAAGGACACTGAAGCTTTCTTT
j_gene: TRBJ1-1
len: 16
v_gene: TRBV5-1
d_gene: .
abundance: .